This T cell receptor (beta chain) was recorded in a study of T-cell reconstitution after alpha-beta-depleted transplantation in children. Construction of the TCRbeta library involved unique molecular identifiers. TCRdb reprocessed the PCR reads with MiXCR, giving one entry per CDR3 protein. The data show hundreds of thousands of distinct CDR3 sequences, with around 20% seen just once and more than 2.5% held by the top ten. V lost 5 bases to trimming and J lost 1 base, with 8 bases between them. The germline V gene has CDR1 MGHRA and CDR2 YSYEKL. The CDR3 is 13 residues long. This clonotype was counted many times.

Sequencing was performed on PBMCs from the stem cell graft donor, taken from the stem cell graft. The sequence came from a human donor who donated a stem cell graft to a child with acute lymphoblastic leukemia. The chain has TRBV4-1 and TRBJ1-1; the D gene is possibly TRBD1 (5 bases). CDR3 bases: TGCGCCAGCAGCGATCAGGGGAACACTGAAGCTTTCTTT. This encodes CASSDQGNTEAFF.